Listed below are T cell receptor beta chains from one sample, sequenced in a study of shared clonotypes between healthy human individuals. Sequencing used immunoSEQ multiplex PCR; TCRdb keeps in-frame clones, though not all of them. The sample comprises 640,000 or so clones, about two thirds of which are singletons, and 1.8% rests with the top ten. Material: memory CD4+ T cells sorted from blood. These receptors all stem from a woman under 40 in good health. Each CDR3 is given without its conserved first and last residue. The listing skips clone size in some rows; elsewhere it reads once, few, many or a size class.

clone_size j_call v_call cdr3_aa
. TRBJ2-7 TRBV5-1 ASSRRDASSYEQY
. TRBJ1-1 TRBV18 ASSPSLTGIAEAF
. TRBJ1-1 TRBV19 ASREAGVYTEAF
. TRBJ1-2 TRBV5-1 ASSADRVGDYGYT
. TRBJ2-2 TRBV28 ASSPGGQGPVDISPGELF
. TRBJ2-7 TRBV28 ASSSSGQGIAYEQY
. TRBJ2-7 TRBV5-1 ASSHLVGGNEQY
. TRBJ1-1 TRBV5-1 ASSLDGQGKVTEAF
few TRBJ2-2 TRBV5-1 ASSLDASGSVVGELF
. TRBJ2-7 TRBV2 ASRIIAGSYEQY
once TRBJ2-3 TRBV28 ASGLSGHHLTDTQY
. TRBJ2-7 TRBV5-1 ASSFSGSSYEQY
. TRBJ2-7 TRBV19 ASRGLAEPYEQY
few TRBJ1-4 TRBV6-5 ASSPQGALRKLF
. TRBJ2-3 TRBV7-3 ASSPTGSTDTQY
. TRBJ2-3 TRBV5-1 ASSFDGQGYIDTQY
. TRBJ1-5 TRBV19 ASSPPRIGLTGSNQPQH
. TRBJ2-2 TRBV7-7 ASSPTGDHTGELF
. TRBJ1-1 TRBV5-6 ASSLLIETGRRRLTEAF
once TRBJ1-2 TRBV7-9 ASKGDLLYGYT
few TRBJ1-1 TRBV5-1 ASSLGAGQATEAF
. TRBJ2-7 TRBV2 ASSEFGQGKQY
once TRBJ2-1 TRBV5-1 ASSLASGGYNEQF
. TRBJ1-5 TRBV2 ASSGGRNSQPQH
. TRBJ1-2 TRBV5-1 ASSSNRNSGYT